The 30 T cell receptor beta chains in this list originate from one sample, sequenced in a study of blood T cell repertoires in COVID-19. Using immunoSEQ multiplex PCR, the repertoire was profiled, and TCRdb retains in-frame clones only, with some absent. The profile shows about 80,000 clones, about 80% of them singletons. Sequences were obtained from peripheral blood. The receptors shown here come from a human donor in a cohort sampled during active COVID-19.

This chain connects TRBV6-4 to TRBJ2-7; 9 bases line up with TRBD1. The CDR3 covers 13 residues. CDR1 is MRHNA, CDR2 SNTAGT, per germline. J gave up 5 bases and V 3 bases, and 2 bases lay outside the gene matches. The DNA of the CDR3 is TGTGCCAGCAGTGAAAGGACAGGGGACGAGCAGTACTTC. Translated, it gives CASSERTGDEQYF.

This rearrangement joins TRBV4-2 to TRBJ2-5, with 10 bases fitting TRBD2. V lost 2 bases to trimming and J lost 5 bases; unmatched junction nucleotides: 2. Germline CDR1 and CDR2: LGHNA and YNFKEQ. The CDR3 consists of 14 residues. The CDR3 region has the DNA TGTGCCAGCAGCCAACCTAGCGGGAGTGAGACCCAGTACTTC. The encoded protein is CASSQPSGSETQYF.

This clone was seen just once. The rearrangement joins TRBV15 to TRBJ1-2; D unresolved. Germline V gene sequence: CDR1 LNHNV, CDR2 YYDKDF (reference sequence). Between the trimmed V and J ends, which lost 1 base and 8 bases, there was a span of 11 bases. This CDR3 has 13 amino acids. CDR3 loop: CATSRGGLEGYTF. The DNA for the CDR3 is TGTGCCACCAGCAGAGGAGGGCTGGAGGGCTACACCTTC.

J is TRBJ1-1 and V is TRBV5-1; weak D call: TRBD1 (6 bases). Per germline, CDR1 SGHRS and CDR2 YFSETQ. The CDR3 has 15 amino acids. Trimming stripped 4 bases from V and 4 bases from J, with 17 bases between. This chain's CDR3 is CASSLSSQGGTEAFF. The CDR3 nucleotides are TGCGCCAGCAGCCTTTCCTCACAGGGCGGCACTGAAGCTTTCTTT.

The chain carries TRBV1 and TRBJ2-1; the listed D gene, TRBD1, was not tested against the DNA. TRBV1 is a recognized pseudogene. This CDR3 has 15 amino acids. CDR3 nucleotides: TGCACCAGCAGCCGAAGGACAGGGGTATCACGCGAGCAGTTCTTC. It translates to CTSSRRTGVSREQFF.

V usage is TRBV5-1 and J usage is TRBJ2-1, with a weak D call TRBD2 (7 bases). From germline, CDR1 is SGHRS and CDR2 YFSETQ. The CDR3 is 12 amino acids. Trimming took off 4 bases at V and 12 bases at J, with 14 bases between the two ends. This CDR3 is CASSRREGGQFF. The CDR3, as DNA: TGCGCCAGCAGCCGGAGGGAGGGGGGGCAGTTCTTC.

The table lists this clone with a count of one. The CDR3 loop is CASSPLRDRAYTGELFF. The CDR3 nucleotides read TGTGCCAGCTCACCTCTACGGGACAGGGCTTACACCGGGGAGCTGTTTTTT. The V gene is TRBV18, the J gene TRBJ2-2, with 9 bases that match TRBD1. CDR1 is KGHSH and CDR2 is LQKENI in the germline V gene. The CDR3 contains 17 residues. V lost 3 bases to trimming and J lost 3 bases; unmatched junction nucleotides: 8.

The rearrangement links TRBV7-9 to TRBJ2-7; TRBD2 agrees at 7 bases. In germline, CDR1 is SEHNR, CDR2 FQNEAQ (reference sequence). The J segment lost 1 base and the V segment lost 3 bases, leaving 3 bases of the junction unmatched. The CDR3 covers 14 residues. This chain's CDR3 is CASSFGTTSYEQYF. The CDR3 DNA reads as TGTGCCAGCAGCTTCGGGACTACTTCCTACGAGCAGTACTTC.

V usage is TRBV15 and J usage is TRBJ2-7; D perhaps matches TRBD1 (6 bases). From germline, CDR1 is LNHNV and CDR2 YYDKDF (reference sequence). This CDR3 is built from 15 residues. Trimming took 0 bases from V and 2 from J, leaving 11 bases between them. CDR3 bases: TGTGCCACCAGCAGAGAACTAGAGGGGGCCTACGAGCAGTACTTC. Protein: CATSRELEGAYEQYF.

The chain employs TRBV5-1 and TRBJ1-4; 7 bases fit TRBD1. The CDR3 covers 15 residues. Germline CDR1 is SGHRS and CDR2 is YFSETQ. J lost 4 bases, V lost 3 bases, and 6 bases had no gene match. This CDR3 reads CASSSGQAINEKLFF. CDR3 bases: TGCGCCAGCAGCTCCGGACAGGCGATTAATGAAAAACTGTTTTTT. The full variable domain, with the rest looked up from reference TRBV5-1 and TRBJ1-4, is KAGVTQTPRYLIKTRGQQVTLSCSPISGHRSVSWYQQTPGQGLQFLFEYFSETQRNKGNFPGRFSGRQFSNSRSEMNVSTLELGDSALYLCASSSGQAINEKLFFGSGTQLSVL.

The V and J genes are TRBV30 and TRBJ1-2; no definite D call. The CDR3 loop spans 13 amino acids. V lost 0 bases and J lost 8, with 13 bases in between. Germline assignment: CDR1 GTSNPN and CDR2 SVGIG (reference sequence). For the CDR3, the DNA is TGTGCCTGGAGTGTCCCGACTGAGGGCGGCTACACCTTC. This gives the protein CAWSVPTEGGYTF.

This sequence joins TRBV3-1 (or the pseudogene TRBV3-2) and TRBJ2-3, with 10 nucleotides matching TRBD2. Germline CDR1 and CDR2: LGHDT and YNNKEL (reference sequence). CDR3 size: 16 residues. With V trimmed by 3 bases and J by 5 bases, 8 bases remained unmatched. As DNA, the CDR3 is TGTGCCAGCAGCCAGGTTAGCGGGAGGCCAGGAGATACGCAGTATTTT. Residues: CASSQVSGRPGDTQYF.

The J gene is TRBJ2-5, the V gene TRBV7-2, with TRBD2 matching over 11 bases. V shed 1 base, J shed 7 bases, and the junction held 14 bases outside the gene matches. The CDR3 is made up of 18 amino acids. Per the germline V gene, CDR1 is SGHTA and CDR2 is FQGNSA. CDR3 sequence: CASSLERLAGGLRGTQYF. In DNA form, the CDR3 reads TGTGCCAGCAGCTTAGAACGGCTAGCGGGGGGCTTAAGGGGGACCCAGTACTTC.

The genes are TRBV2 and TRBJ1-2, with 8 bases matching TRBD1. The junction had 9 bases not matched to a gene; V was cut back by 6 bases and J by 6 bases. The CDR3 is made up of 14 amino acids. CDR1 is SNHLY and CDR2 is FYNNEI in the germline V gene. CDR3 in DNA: TGTGCCAGCAGGGGGACCGGACAGGGTAATGGCTACACCTTC. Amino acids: CASRGTGQGNGYTF.

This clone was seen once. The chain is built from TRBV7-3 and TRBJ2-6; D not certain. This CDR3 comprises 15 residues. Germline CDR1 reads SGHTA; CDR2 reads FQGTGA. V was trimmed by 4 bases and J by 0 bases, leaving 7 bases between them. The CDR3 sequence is CASSSPGSGANVLTF. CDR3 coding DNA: TGTGCCAGCAGCTCCCCGGGCTCTGGGGCCAACGTCCTGACTTTC. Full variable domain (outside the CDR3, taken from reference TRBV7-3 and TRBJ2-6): GAGVSQTPSNKVTEKGKYVELRCDPISGHTALYWYRQSLGQGPEFLIYFQGTGAADDSGLPNDRFFAVRPEGSVSTLKIQRTERGDSAVYLCASSSPGSGANVLTFGAGSRLTVL.

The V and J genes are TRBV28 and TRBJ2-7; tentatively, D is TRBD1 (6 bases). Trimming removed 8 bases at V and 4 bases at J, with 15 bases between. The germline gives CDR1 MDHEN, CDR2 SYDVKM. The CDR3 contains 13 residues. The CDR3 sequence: CASLKGVRYEQYF. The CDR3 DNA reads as TGTGCCAGCCTTAAGGGGGTTCGGTACGAGCAGTACTTC.

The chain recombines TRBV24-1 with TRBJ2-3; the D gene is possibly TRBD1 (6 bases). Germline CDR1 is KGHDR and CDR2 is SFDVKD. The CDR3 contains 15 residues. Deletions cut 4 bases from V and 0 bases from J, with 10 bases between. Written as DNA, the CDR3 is TGTGCCACCAGTGACGGGACACTCAGCACAGATACGCAGTATTTT. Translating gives CATSDGTLSTDTQYF.

This CDR3 reads CASSPRDRATEAFF. The CDR3 DNA reads as TGCGCCAGCAGTCCTCGGGACAGGGCGACTGAAGCTTTCTTT. The chain is built from TRBV23-1 and TRBJ1-1; 9 positions match TRBD1. TRBV23-1 falls under the ORF class, with uncertain function. J gave up 5 bases and V 4 bases, and 5 bases lay outside the gene matches. The CDR3 totals 14 residues.

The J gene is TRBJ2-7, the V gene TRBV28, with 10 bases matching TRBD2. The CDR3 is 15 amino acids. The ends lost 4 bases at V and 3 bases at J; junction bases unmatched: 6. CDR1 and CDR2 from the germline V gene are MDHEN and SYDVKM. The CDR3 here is CASSSSSGRGYEQYF. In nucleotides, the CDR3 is TGTGCCAGCAGTTCCTCTAGCGGGAGAGGCTACGAGCAGTACTTC.

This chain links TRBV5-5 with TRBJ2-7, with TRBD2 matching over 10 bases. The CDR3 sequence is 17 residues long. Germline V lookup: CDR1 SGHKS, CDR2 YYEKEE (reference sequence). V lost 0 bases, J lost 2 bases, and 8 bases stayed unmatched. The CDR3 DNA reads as TGTGCCAGCAGCTTGGTCCCTACTAGCGGGGATACCTACGAGCAGTACTTC. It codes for CASSLVPTSGDTYEQYF.

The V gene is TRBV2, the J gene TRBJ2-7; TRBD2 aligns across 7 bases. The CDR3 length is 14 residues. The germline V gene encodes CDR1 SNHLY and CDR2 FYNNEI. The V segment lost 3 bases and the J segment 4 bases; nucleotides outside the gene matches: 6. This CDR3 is CASSEGLLLYEQYF. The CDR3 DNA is TGTGCCAGCAGTGAGGGACTACTGCTTTACGAGCAGTACTTC. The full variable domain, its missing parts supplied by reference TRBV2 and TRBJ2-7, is EPEVTQTPSHQVTQMGQEVILRCVPISNHLYFYWYRQILGQKVEFLVSFYNNEISEKSEIFDDQFSVERPDGSNFTLKIRSTKLEDSAMYFCASSEGLLLYEQYFGPGTRLTVT.

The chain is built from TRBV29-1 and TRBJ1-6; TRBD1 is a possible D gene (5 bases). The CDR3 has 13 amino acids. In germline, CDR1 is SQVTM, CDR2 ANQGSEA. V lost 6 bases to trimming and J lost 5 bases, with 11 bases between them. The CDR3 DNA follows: TGCAGCGTCTCCCGGGGGAATAATTCACCCCTCCACTTT. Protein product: CSVSRGNNSPLHF.

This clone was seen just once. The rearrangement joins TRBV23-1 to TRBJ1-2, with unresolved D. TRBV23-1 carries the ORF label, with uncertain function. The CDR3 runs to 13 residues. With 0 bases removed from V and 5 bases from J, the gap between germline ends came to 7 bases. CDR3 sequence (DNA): TGCGCCAGCAGTCAATCGCGGGAATATGGCTACACCTTC. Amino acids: CASSQSREYGYTF.

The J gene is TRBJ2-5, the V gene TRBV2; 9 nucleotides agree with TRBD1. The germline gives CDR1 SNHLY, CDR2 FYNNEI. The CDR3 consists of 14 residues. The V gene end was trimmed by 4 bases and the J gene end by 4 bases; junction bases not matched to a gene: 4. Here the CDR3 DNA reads TGTGCCAGCAGTGTTCGACAGGGGGGAGAGACCCAGTACTTC. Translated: CASSVRQGGETQYF. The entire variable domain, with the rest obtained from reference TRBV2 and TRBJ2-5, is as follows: EPEVTQTPSHQVTQMGQEVILRCVPISNHLYFYWYRQILGQKVEFLVSFYNNEISEKSEIFDDQFSVERPDGSNFTLKIRSTKLEDSAMYFCASSVRQGGETQYFGPGTRLLVL.

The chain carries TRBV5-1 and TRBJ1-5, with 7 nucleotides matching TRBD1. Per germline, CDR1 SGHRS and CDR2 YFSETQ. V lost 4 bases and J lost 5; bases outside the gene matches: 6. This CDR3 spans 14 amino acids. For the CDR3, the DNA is TGCGCCAGCAGCGGTCAGGGGGTCGATCAGCCCCAGCATTTT. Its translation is CASSGQGVDQPQHF. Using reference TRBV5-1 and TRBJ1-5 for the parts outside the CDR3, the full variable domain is KAGVTQTPRYLIKTRGQQVTLSCSPISGHRSVSWYQQTPGQGLQFLFEYFSETQRNKGNFPGRFSGRQFSNSRSEMNVSTLELGDSALYLCASSGQGVDQPQHFGDGTRLSIL.

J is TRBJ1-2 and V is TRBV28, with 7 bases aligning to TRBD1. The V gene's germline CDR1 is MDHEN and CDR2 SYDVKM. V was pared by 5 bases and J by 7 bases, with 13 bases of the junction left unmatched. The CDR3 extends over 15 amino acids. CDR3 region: CASSPPPTGAGGYTF. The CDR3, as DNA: TGTGCCAGCAGTCCACCCCCAACAGGGGCGGGTGGCTACACCTTC.

This CDR3 reads CASLQGTNTEAFF. CDR3 in DNA: TGTGCCAGCCTACAGGGCACGAACACTGAAGCTTTCTTT. J is TRBJ1-1 and V is TRBV18; TRBD1 might be the D (6 bases). Germline CDR1 is KGHSH and CDR2 is LQKENI. Trimming took off 8 bases at V and 1 base at J, with 11 bases between the two ends. CDR3 size: 13 residues.

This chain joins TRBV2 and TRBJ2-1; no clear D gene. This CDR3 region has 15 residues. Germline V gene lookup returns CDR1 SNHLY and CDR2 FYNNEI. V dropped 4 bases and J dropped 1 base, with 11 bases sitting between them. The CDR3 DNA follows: TGTGCCAGCAGTGTGGGCGCAGGTTCCTACAATGAGCAGTTCTTC. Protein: CASSVGAGSYNEQFF.

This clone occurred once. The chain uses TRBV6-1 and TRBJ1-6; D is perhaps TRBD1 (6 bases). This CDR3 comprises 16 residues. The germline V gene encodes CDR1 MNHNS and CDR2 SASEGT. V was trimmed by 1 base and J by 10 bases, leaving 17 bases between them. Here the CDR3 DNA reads TGTGCCAGCAGTGAAGTGTGGGGGCAGGCCGGGTCACCCCTCCACTTT. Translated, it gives CASSEVWGQAGSPLHF.

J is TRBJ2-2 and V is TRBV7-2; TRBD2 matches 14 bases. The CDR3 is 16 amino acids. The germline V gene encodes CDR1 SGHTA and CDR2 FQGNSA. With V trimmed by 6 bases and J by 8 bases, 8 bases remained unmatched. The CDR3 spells CASRTGTSGRSGELFF. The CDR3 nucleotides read TGTGCCAGCAGGACCGGGACTAGCGGGAGATCTGGGGAGCTGTTTTTT. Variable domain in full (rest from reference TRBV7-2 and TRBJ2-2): GAGVSQSPSNKVTEKGKDVELRCDPISGHTALYWYRQSLGQGLEFLIYFQGNSAPDKSGLPSDRFSAERTGGSVSTLTIQRTQQEDSAVYLCASRTGTSGRSGELFFGEGSRLTVL.